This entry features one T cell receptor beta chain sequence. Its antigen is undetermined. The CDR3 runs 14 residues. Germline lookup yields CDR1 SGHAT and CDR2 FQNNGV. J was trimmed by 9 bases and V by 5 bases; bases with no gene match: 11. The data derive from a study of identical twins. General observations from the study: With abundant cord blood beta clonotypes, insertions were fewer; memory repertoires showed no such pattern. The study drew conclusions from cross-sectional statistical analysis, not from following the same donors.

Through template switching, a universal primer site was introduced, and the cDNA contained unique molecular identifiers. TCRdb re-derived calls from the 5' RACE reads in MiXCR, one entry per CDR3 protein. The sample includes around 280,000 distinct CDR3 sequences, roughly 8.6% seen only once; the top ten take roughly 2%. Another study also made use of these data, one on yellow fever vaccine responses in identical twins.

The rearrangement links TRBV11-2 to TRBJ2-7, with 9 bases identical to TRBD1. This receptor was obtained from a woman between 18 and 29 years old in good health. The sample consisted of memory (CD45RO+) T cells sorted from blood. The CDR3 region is CASSTRTGGVGQYF. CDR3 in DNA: TGTGCCAGCAGCACGAGAACAGGGGGCGTCGGGCAGTACTTC.